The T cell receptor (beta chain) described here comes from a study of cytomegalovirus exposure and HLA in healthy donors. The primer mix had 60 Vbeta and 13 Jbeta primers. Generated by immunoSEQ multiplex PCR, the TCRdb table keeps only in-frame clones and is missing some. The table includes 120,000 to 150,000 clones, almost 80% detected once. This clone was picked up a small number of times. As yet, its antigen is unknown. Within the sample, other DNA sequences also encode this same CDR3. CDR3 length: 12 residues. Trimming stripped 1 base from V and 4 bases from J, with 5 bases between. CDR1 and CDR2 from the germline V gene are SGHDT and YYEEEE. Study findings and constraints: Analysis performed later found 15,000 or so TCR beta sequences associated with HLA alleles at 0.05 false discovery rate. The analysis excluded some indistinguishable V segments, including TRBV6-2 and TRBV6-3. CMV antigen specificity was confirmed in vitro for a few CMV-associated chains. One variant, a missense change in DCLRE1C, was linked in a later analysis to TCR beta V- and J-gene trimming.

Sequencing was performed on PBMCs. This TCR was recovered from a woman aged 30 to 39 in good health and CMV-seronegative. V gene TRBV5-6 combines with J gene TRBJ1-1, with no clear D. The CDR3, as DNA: TGTGCCAGCAGCTTGCGAGGCACTGAAGCTTTCTTT. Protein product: CASSLRGTEAFF. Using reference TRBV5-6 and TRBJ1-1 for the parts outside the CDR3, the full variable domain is DAGVTQSPTHLIKTRGQQVTLRCSPKSGHDTVSWYQQALGQGPQFIFQYYEEEERQRGNFPDRFSGHQFPNYSSELNVNALLLGDSALYLCASSLRGTEAFFGQGTRLTVV.